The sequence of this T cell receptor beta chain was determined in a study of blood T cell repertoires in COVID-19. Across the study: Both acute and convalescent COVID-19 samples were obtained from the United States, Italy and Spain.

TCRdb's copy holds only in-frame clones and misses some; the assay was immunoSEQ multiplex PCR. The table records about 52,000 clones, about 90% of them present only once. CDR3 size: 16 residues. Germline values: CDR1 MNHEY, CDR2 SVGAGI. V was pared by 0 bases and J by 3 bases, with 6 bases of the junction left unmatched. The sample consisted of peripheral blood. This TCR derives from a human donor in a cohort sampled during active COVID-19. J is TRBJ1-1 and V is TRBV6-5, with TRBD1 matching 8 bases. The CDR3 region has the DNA TGTGCCAGCAGTTACTCTGGGACAGGCTTGCACACTGAAGCTTTCTTT. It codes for CASSYSGTGLHTEAFF.